A single sample gave rise to the 23 T cell receptor beta chains below, sequenced in a study of response to subunit inactivated influenza vaccine. TCRdb recomputed calls from the RT-PCR reads with MiXCR, one row per CDR3 protein. This table holds around 520,000 distinct CDR3 sequences, about an eighth found once. The specimen was PBMCs from blood, collected on the day of vaccination. These receptors originate from a man aged 50-59 years who received an inactivated influenza vaccine.

The CDR3 region is CSASAGLRGYTF. DNA of the CDR3: TGCAGTGCTAGTGCGGGGCTAAGAGGCTACACCTTC. This sequence joins TRBV20-1 and TRBJ1-2, with a tentative D call TRBD1 (5 bases). Germline V gives CDR1 DFQATT, CDR2 SNEGSKA (reference sequence). The CDR3 is 12 residues long. V shed 3 bases and J shed 8 bases, with 13 bases lying between them.

V and J are TRBV12-3 or TRBV12-4 and TRBJ1-6; no clear D gene. This CDR3 region has 15 residues. The V end lost 1 base, the J end lost 9 bases, and 13 bases lay between the germline ends. The CDR3 coding sequence is TGTGCCAGCAGTTTAGATGGCGGCCCGGGTTCACCCCTCCACTTT. It encodes CASSLDGGPGSPLHF.

J is TRBJ1-1 and V is TRBV20-1; D gene ambiguous. V dropped 4 bases and J dropped 6 bases, with 12 bases sitting between them. The CDR3 contains 12 residues. The germline CDR1 and CDR2 sequences are DFQATT and SNEGSKA (reference sequence). The chain's CDR3 is CSATTFGAEAFF. For the CDR3, the DNA is TGCAGTGCTACCACTTTTGGCGCTGAAGCTTTCTTT.

The V gene is TRBV5-5, the J gene TRBJ2-3; no clear D gene. Germline V gene data show CDR1 as SGHKS and CDR2 as YYEKEE (reference sequence). There are 12 residues in the CDR3. Trimming stripped 4 bases from V and 4 bases from J, with 7 bases between. The CDR3 DNA follows: TGTGCCAGCAGCATGGGCGCAGATACGCAGTATTTT. Translation gives CASSMGADTQYF. The complete variable domain, with remaining parts taken from reference TRBV5-5 and TRBJ2-3, reads DAGVTQSPTHLIKTRGQQVTLRCSPISGHKSVSWYQQVLGQGPQFIFQYYEKEERGRGNFPDRFSARQFPNYSSELNVNALLLGDSALYLCASSMGADTQYFGPGTRLTVL.

This clonotype was counted between two and nine times. The V call is TRBV28, the J call TRBJ2-7; D not certain. This CDR3 is built from 13 residues. Germline V lookup: CDR1 MDHEN, CDR2 SYDVKM. Deletions cut 0 bases from V and 2 bases from J, with 5 bases between. Here the CDR3 DNA reads TGTGCCAGCAGTTTATGGGCCGCCTACGAGCAGTACTTC. Its translation is CASSLWAAYEQYF.

The chain has TRBV6-6 and TRBJ1-4, with 7 bases identical to TRBD1. J lost 4 bases, V lost 6 bases, and 2 bases had no gene match. The CDR3 length is 13 residues. The germline V gene encodes CDR1 MNHNY and CDR2 SVGAGI (reference sequence). The chain's CDR3 is CASSGQVNEKLFF. CDR3 DNA sequence: TGTGCCAGCAGCGGACAGGTTAATGAAAAACTGTTTTTT.

This clonotype has a handful of counts. This chain links TRBV28 with TRBJ2-7, with D possibly TRBD1 on 5 matching bases. The CDR3 has 14 residues. Trimming removed 5 bases at V and 3 bases at J, with 14 bases between. The germline V gene has CDR1 MDHEN and CDR2 SYDVKM. Here the CDR3 reads CASSDTGLGYEQYF. The CDR3 DNA follows: TGTGCCAGCAGTGATACAGGTTTAGGCTACGAGCAGTACTTC.

At least ten counts were recorded for this clonotype. This chain uses TRBV12-3 or TRBV12-4 with TRBJ2-1; either TRBD1 or TRBD2 may supply D (5 bases each). The germline V and J ends were trimmed by 9 bases and 5 bases, with 14 bases remaining between them. CDR3 length: 13 residues. The CDR3 nucleotides read TGTGCCAGTTTAAACCCGGGGCACAATGAGCAGTTCTTC. Protein: CASLNPGHNEQFF.

This clonotype was recorded at least ten times. The chain recombines TRBV20-1 with TRBJ2-7; 8 nucleotides line up with TRBD2. Germline V lookup: CDR1 DFQATT, CDR2 SNEGSKA (reference sequence). The length of the CDR3 is 15 residues. V lost 6 bases and J lost 7; bases outside the gene matches: 17. The CDR3 bases are TGCAGTGCCAAGCGACCGGGACTAGGGGCTAGGGAGCAGTACTTC. Protein product: CSAKRPGLGAREQYF.

This clonotype was seen a handful of times. The chain combines TRBV3-1 with TRBJ2-1; weak D call: TRBD2 (6 bases). Per the germline V gene, CDR1 is LGHDT and CDR2 is YNNKEL (reference sequence). The CDR3 contains 15 residues. Trimming removed 0 bases from V and 6 bases from J, with 12 bases in between. Here the CDR3 reads CASSQDPGVGNEQFF. In DNA, the CDR3 is TGTGCCAGCAGCCAAGATCCGGGAGTGGGCAATGAGCAGTTCTTC.

This clonotype has a handful of counts. This sequence joins TRBV5-1 and TRBJ2-6, with D possibly matching TRBD1 (6 bases). CDR1 SGHRS and CDR2 YFSETQ come from the germline V gene. Trimming pared 0 bases from V and 3 bases from J, leaving 13 bases between. The CDR3 contains 17 residues. The CDR3: CASSLAPTGLGANVLTF. The CDR3 DNA is TGCGCCAGCAGCTTGGCCCCAACAGGGCTTGGGGCCAACGTCCTGACTTTC.

The chain carries TRBV20-1 and TRBJ2-5; TRBD2 matches 10 bases. This CDR3 spans 15 amino acids. Germline V gene sequence: CDR1 DFQATT, CDR2 SNEGSKA (reference sequence). V trimming: 4 bases; J trimming: 1 base; junction bases outside the gene matches: 6. Written as DNA, the CDR3 is TGCAGTGCTACAGGCCTAGCGGGAGTCCAAGAGACCCAGTACTTC. It codes for CSATGLAGVQETQYF.

Only a few counts were recorded for this clonotype. This chain links TRBV5-5 with TRBJ2-7; no definite D call. Germline values: CDR1 SGHKS, CDR2 YYEKEE (reference sequence). This CDR3 region has 14 residues. The germline V and J ends were trimmed by 4 bases and 0 bases, with 11 bases remaining between them. The CDR3 region is CASSPLVSSYEQYF. In DNA, the CDR3 is TGTGCCAGCAGCCCCCTGGTTAGCTCCTACGAGCAGTACTTC.

This clonotype occurred many times. The chain recombines TRBV7-8 with TRBJ2-7, with TRBD1 identical over 8 bases. Per germline, CDR1 SGHVS and CDR2 FQNEAQ. The CDR3 contains 14 residues. V dropped 5 bases and J dropped 5; count of bases not matched to a gene: 8. CDR3 protein: CASSPAGTGNEQYF. The CDR3 DNA sequence: TGTGCCAGCAGCCCAGCCGGGACAGGCAACGAGCAGTACTTC.

This clonotype was observed at least ten times. The V gene is TRBV29-1, the J gene TRBJ2-5, with 10 bases fitting TRBD2. V was clipped by 7 bases and J by 0 bases; unmatched bases: 8. The CDR3 sequence is 15 residues long. Germline V gene lookup returns CDR1 SQVTM and CDR2 ANQGSEA. This CDR3 is CSGLLAGLYQETQYF. The CDR3 DNA reads as TGCAGCGGCTTACTAGCGGGGTTGTACCAAGAGACCCAGTACTTC.

V and J are TRBV12-3 or TRBV12-4 and TRBJ2-1; 14 bases align to TRBD2. There are 15 residues in the CDR3. The trim removed 8 bases at V and 3 bases at J, leaving 3 bases unmatched. CDR3 loop: CASRGLAGDYNEQFF. CDR3 DNA sequence: TGTGCCAGCCGGGGACTAGCGGGGGACTACAATGAGCAGTTCTTC.

The chain carries TRBV12-3 or TRBV12-4 and TRBJ2-1, with a weak D call TRBD2 (6 bases). This CDR3 comprises 16 residues. The V gene lost 7 bases and the J gene lost 0 bases, with 16 bases spanning the gap. The CDR3 bases are TGTGCCAGCATCCAGGCGGGGACCCTCTCCTACAATGAGCAGTTCTTC. Translation: CASIQAGTLSYNEQFF.

The chain employs TRBV5-1 and TRBJ2-7; 12 nucleotides match TRBD2. The germline V gene has CDR1 SGHRS and CDR2 YFSETQ. CDR3 length: 15 amino acids. J gave up 5 bases and V 0 bases, and 3 bases lay outside the gene matches. CDR3 in DNA: TGCGCCAGCAGCTTGGTGACTAGCGGGAGTAACGAGCAGTACTTC. Its translation: CASSLVTSGSNEQYF.

This clonotype has just a few counts. This sequence joins TRBV4-1 and TRBJ2-7; D is perhaps TRBD1 (6 bases). V was cut by 1 base and J by 3 bases, with 13 bases left in between. The germline V gene has CDR1 MGHRA and CDR2 YSYEKL. The length of the CDR3 is 15 residues. CDR3: CASSQAPTGDYEQYF. The CDR3 DNA sequence: TGCGCCAGCAGCCAAGCGCCGACAGGCGACTACGAGCAGTACTTC.

This clonotype was counted only a few times. The chain uses TRBV15 and TRBJ1-2, with 7 bases lining up with TRBD1. CDR1 and CDR2 (germline): LNHNV, YYDKDF (reference sequence). The CDR3 sequence is 14 residues long. V lost 0 bases to trimming and J lost 8 bases; unmatched junction nucleotides: 6. CDR3 sequence (DNA): TGTGCCACCAGCAGAGAATTGGACAGGCGCGGCTACACCTTC. It codes for CATSRELDRRGYTF.

This clonotype was recorded many times. The chain carries TRBV7-2 and TRBJ2-4; D remains unclear. Per the germline V gene, CDR1 is SGHTA and CDR2 is FQGNSA. V was pared by 5 bases and J by 0 bases, with 11 bases between. CDR3 length: 15 residues. CDR3 amino acids: CASSPSNLAKNIQYF. The CDR3 nucleotides read TGTGCCAGCAGCCCGTCAAACCTAGCCAAAAACATTCAGTACTTC.

This clonotype came up a few times. The chain has TRBV15 and TRBJ2-1; perhaps TRBD2 as D (5 bases). V shed 5 bases and J shed 10 bases, with 21 bases lying between them. Germline CDR1 is LNHNV and CDR2 is YYDKDF (reference sequence). The CDR3 spans 15 residues. CDR3 amino acids: CATSDYLSALKEQFF. As DNA, the CDR3 is TGTGCCACCAGCGACTATCTATCAGCCCTCAAGGAGCAGTTCTTC.

The CDR3 reads CASSLASGMDIQYF. Written as DNA, the CDR3 is TGTGCCAGCAGCTTAGCTTCAGGGATGGACATTCAGTACTTC. This sequence joins TRBV7-9 and TRBJ2-4, with TRBD1 as a possible D gene (5 bases). Trimming removed 0 bases from V and 8 bases from J, with 11 bases in between. This CDR3 contains 14 residues. Germline values: CDR1 SEHNR, CDR2 FQNEAQ (reference sequence).